This T cell receptor (beta chain) emerged from a study of cytomegalovirus exposure and HLA in healthy donors. Whole-study findings and limits: A later analysis linked a missense DCLRE1C variant to TCR beta V- and J-gene trimming.

A multiplex PCR was run with 60 Vbeta primers and 13 Jbeta primers. Clones were read by immunoSEQ multiplex PCR, and TCRdb kept only the in-frame ones, dropping some. The table has 95,000 to 150,000 clones, 80% seen once. About this clone: What it binds is unknown.

Material for sequencing was PBMCs. The clonotype was recovered from a man younger than 40 in good health and CMV-seropositive.

The CDR3 sequence: CASSTGVSTDTQYF. The DNA of the CDR3 is TGTGCCAGCAGCACAGGGGTTAGCACAGATACGCAGTATTTT. The chain employs TRBV5-6 and TRBJ2-3; 7 bases map to TRBD1. The CDR3 spans 14 residues. Trimming cost V 4 bases and J 0 bases; bases outside gene matches: 2. Germline CDR1 reads SGHDT; CDR2 reads YYEEEE.